The rows below give T cell receptor beta chains drawn from one sample of a study of shared clonotypes between healthy human individuals. Profiling relied on immunoSEQ multiplex PCR, and the TCRdb table lists in-frame clones only, not all of them. The sample lists about 100,000 clones, around 65% occurring once. Sequenced material: memory CD8+ T cells sorted from blood. These receptors all stem from a woman aged 25 to 39 in good health. Each CDR3 is given with its conserved first and last residue. The order of the fields is clone size, V gene, J gene, CDR3 protein. Not all rows give a size; the values are once, few, many and, for expanded clones, a class.

NA,TRBV2,NA,CASSESTGPVEYEQYF
many,TRBV5-1,TRBJ1-1,CASNSPTEEAFF
few,TRBV11-2,TRBJ2-3,CASSLTSGTADTQYF
NA,TRBV10-2,TRBJ1-2,CASSESGQEGGYTF
few,TRBV5-4,TRBJ1-1,CASSLGDFREDNTEAFF
NA,TRBV9,TRBJ1-1,CASSVFPQGTEAFF
NA,TRBV27,TRBJ1-5,CASSFFGGGNQPQHF
few,TRBV6-1,TRBJ2-1,CASSEDVRILLIAGGNNEQFF
NA,TRBV6-6,TRBJ1-1,CASTQNTEAFF
few,TRBV13,TRBJ1-2,CASSPADSNYGYTF
many,TRBV6-1,TRBJ2-2,CASSVAEEGTGELFF
once,TRBV5-1,TRBJ2-7,CASSLARTGGLNEQYF
NA,TRBV28,TRBJ2-7,CASRPTAASYEQYF
NA,TRBV18,TRBJ2-3,CASSPQNTDTQYF
many,TRBV6-6,TRBJ2-5,CASSLAAQETQYF
NA,TRBV9,TRBJ2-7,CASSANYEQYF
NA,TRBV2,NA,CASSEGVYEQYF
NA,TRBV7-9,TRBJ2-1,CASRSDSYNEQFF
few,TRBV27,TRBJ1-5,CASSSTGGGNQPQHF
NA,TRBV7-3,TRBJ2-5,CASSSSGPPGGKTQYF
NA,TRBV27,TRBJ1-5,CASSLLHSDRGSQPQHF
many,TRBV11-2,TRBJ2-2,CASSLGVAGELFF
NA,TRBV14,TRBJ2-5,CASSQGVRTETQYF
few,TRBV4-1,TRBJ2-1,CASSQLDYNEQFF
NA,TRBV13,TRBJ2-1,CASSPDSNEQFF
NA,TRBV25-1,TRBJ1-1,CASSEYTAMSTAEAFF
NA,TRBV6-6,TRBJ1-2,CASSDGQPGGGYTF
medium-sized,TRBV7-2,TRBJ2-5,CASTPGLAHVETQYF
NA,TRBV11-2,TRBJ1-6,CASSLAGGGSPLHF
NA,TRBV12-5,TRBJ2-1,CASAGREENEQFF
NA,TRBV6-1,TRBJ2-3,CASSESLGSGSTDTQYF
few,TRBV5-8,NA,CASSLAGDSFSYEQYF
few,TRBV18,TRBJ1-5,CASSSTGANQPQHF
NA,TRBV11-2,TRBJ1-4,CASSLGGQGVREKLFF
once,TRBV11-2,TRBJ2-1,CASSFEGQGANEQFF
few,TRBV25-1,TRBJ2-7,CASSGGAQRSSYEQYF
NA,TRBV30,TRBJ2-4,CAWSPPPGQDIQYF
NA,TRBV15,TRBJ1-1,CATSRPMTEAFF
NA,TRBV27,TRBJ2-3,CASSRLYRTDTQYF
NA,TRBV7-3,NA,CASSLGAASFNEQYF
NA,TRBV27,TRBJ2-1,CASCSGEHSYNEQFF
NA,TRBV2,TRBJ1-2,CASSSLGGGADGYTF
NA,TRBV25-1,TRBJ1-4,CASSDRGASRTNEKLFF
NA,TRBV5-4,TRBJ1-1,CASSPENTEAFF
NA,TRBV29-1,TRBJ2-7,CSVTTPPRNEQYF
NA,TRBV15,TRBJ2-2,CATSRDNENTGELFF
NA,TRBV19,TRBJ2-7,CASSGTYYEQYF
NA,TRBV28,TRBJ2-7,CASSQGGWDTRISYEQYF
NA,TRBV28,TRBJ2-7,CASRTFPGRRYEQYF
NA,TRBV7-8,TRBJ1-5,CASSLGRRDQPQHF
NA,TRBV4-1,TRBJ1-1,CASSPRGGGQKNTEAFF
few,TRBV28,TRBJ2-3,CASSDPAATGTGGPDTQYF
NA,TRBV9,TRBJ2-7,CASSTGYEQYF
NA,TRBV5-1,TRBJ2-1,CASSWTFPSGPNEQFF
NA,TRBV14,TRBJ2-7,CASSHTPRHIYEQYF
NA,TRBV4-1,TRBJ1-2,CASSPGPSENYGYTF
NA,TRBV2,TRBJ2-4,CASRGLAKNIQYF
NA,TRBV9,TRBJ2-3,CASSVGGADDTQYF